The clone carrying this TCR beta chain was counted ten times or more. The time point is: newly diagnosed GD, antithyroid drugs for less than 3 months. RNA extracted from PBMCs served as the sequencing template. American Thyroid Association guidelines were used to diagnose Graves' disease. For TCR beta, libraries came from iRepertoire HTBI primers and Arm-PCR of CDR3 regions. In TCRdb, the multiplex PCR reads were re-called with MiXCR into one record per CDR3 protein. The repertoire holds about 440,000 distinct CDR3 sequences, with about a sixth as singletons. This record belongs to a study of regulatory T cells in long-lasting Graves disease. The CDR3 totals 15 residues. J gave up 5 bases and V 3 bases, and 10 bases lay outside the gene matches. From germline, CDR1 is DFQATT and CDR2 SNEGSKA (reference sequence). This sample also belongs to another study, concerning T cells in Graves' hyperthyroidism and ophthalmopathy.

V gene TRBV20-1 combines with J gene TRBJ2-5; 9 bases map to TRBD2. This clonotype originated in a woman younger than 30 with Graves disease. The source was peripheral blood mononuclear cells (PBMCs), collected at new diagnosis, from a patient treated with antithyroid drugs. Here the CDR3 reads CSASRSLAGVETQYF. For the CDR3, the DNA is TGCAGTGCTAGTAGGAGCTTAGCGGGAGTTGAGACCCAGTACTTC.